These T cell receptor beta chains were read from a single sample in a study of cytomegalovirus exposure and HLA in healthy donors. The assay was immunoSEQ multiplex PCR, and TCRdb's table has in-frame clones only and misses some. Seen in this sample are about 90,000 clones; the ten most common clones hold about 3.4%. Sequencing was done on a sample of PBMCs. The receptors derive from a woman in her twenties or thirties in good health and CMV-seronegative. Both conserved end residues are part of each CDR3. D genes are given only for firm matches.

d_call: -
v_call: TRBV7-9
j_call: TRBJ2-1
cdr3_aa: CASSLASAYNEQFF
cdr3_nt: TGTGCCAGCAGCTTAGCTAGCGCCTACAATGAGCAGTTCTTC

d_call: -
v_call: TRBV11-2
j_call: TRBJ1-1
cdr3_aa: CASSLSGTEAFF
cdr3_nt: TGTGCCAGCAGCTTATCAGGGACTGAAGCTTTCTTT

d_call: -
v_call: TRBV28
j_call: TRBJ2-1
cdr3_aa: CASYRSDNEQFF
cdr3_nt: TGTGCCAGTTACAGATCCGACAATGAGCAGTTCTTC

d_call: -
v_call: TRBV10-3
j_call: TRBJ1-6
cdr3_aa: CAISDLDGANSPLHF
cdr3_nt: TGTGCCATCAGTGACTTAGACGGAGCCAATTCACCCCTCCACTTT

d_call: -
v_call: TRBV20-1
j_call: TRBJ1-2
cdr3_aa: CSALRDYGYTF
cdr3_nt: TGCAGTGCCCTGAGAGACTATGGCTACACCTTC

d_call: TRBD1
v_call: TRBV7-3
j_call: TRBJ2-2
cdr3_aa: CASSFGRGLAGELFF
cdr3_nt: TGTGCCAGCAGCTTTGGCAGGGGGTTAGCCGGGGAGCTGTTTTTT

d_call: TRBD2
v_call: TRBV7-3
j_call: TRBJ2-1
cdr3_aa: CASSDGLAAYNEQFF
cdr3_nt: TGTGCCAGCAGCGACGGACTAGCGGCCTACAATGAGCAGTTCTTC

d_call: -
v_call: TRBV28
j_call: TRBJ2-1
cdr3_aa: CASSFITGLHEQFF
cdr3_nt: TGTGCCAGCAGTTTTATAACAGGGCTGCATGAGCAGTTCTTC

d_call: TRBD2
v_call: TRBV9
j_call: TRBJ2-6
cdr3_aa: CASSEARGSGGIGGANVLTF
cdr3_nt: TGTGCCAGCAGCGAGGCCCGAGGTAGCGGGGGAATCGGTGGGGCCAACGTCCTGACTTTC

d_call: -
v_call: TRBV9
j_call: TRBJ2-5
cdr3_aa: CASSKTSSGDQETQYF
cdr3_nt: TGTGCCAGCAGCAAGACTAGTTCGGGAGACCAAGAGACCCAGTACTTC

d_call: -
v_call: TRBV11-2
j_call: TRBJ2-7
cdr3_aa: CASRLTGLKGEQYF
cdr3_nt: TGTGCCAGCAGACTGACGGGATTAAAGGGCGAGCAGTACTTC

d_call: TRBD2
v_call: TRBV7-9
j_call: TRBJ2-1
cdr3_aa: CASSLGSGTFNEQFF
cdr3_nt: TGTGCCAGCAGCTTAGGTAGCGGGACCTTCAATGAGCAGTTCTTC

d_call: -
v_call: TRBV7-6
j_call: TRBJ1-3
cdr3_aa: CASSPVRQELTGNTIYF
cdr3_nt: TGTGCCAGCAGCCCGGTCCGACAGGAACTCACTGGAAACACCATATATTTT

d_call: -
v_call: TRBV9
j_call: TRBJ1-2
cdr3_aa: CASSVGGRAYGYTF
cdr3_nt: TGTGCCAGCAGCGTAGGGGGCAGGGCCTATGGCTACACCTTC

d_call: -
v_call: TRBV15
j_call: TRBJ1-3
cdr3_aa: CATSRDGRNTIYF
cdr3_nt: TGTGCCACCAGCAGAGATGGGCGAAACACCATATATTTT

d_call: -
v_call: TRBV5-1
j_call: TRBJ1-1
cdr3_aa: CASSLSTGYEAFF
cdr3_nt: TGCGCCAGCAGCTTGAGTACAGGCTATGAAGCTTTCTTT

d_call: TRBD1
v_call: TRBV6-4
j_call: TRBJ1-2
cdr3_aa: CASSDGQGGYGYTF
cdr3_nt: TGTGCCAGCAGTGACGGACAGGGAGGCTATGGCTACACCTTC

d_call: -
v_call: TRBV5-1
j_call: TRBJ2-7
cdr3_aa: CASSLAPGEAYEQYF
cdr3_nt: TGCGCCAGCAGCTTGGCCCCGGGAGAGGCCTACGAGCAGTACTTC

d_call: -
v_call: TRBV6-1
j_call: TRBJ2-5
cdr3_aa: CASSEVGGEAETQYF
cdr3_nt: TGTGCCAGCAGTGAGGTCGGGGGAGAGGCAGAGACCCAGTACTTC

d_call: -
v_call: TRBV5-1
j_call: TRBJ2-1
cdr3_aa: CASSLDGGSSYNEQFF
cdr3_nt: TGCGCCAGCAGCTTGGATGGCGGCAGCTCCTACAATGAGCAGTTCTTC

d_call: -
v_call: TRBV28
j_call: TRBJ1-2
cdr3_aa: CASSALTAGYTF
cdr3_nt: TGTGCCAGCAGCGCCCTGACAGCGGGCTACACCTTC

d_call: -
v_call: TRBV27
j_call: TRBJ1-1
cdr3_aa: CASSLYAGVRNTEAFF
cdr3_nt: TGTGCCAGCAGCCTCTACGCGGGGGTTAGGAACACTGAAGCTTTCTTT

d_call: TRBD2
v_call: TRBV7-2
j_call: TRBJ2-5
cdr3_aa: CASSFSGGQETQYF
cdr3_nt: TGTGCCAGCAGCTTTAGCGGGGGGCAAGAGACCCAGTACTTC

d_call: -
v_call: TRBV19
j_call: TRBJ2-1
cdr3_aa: CASSLRTGPVDEQFF
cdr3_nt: TGTGCCAGTAGTTTACGGACTGGGCCCGTCGATGAGCAGTTCTTC

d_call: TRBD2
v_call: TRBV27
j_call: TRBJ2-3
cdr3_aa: CASSIPGLAADTQYF
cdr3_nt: TGTGCCAGCAGTATCCCGGGACTAGCTGCAGATACGCAGTATTTT

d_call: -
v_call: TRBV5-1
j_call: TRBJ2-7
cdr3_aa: CASSLYPQGNDEQYF
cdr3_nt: TGCGCCAGCAGCTTGTACCCACAGGGTAATGACGAGCAGTACTTC

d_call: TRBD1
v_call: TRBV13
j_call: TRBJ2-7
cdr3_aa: CASNPRQGSYEQYF
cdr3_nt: TGTGCCAGCAACCCAAGACAGGGCTCCTACGAGCAGTACTTC

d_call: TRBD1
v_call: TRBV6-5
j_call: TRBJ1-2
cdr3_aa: CASSSDRGRSGYTF
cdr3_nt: TGTGCCAGCAGTTCGGACAGGGGACGTAGCGGCTACACCTTC

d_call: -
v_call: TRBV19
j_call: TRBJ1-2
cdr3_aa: CASRTQTGLGGYTF
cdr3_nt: TGTGCCAGTAGGACCCAGACAGGTCTTGGGGGCTACACCTTC

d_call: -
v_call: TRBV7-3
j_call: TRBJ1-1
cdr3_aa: CASSPSPGPATEAFF
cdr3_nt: TGTGCCAGCAGCCCCTCCCCAGGGCCGGCCACTGAAGCTTTCTTT

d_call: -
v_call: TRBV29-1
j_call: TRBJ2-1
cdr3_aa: CSVDDADRGNEQFF
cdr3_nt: TGCAGCGTTGATGACGCGGACCGGGGAAATGAGCAGTTCTTC

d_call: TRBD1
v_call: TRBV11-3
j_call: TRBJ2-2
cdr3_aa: CASSLGQLPYTGELFF
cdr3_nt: TGTGCCAGCAGCTTGGGACAGCTTCCCTACACCGGGGAGCTGTTTTTT

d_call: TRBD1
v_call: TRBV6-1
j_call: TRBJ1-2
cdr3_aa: CASSSGTGSSGYTF
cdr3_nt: TGTGCCAGCAGTTCCGGGACAGGGTCGTCTGGCTACACCTTC

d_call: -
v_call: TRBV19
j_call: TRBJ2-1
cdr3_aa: CASSIEGRRSQFF
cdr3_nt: TGTGCCAGTAGTATTGAGGGCAGGCGATCCCAGTTCTTC

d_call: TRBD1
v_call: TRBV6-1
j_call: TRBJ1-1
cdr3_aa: CASSWGQGGAFF
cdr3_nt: TGTGCCAGCAGCTGGGGACAGGGGGGAGCTTTCTTT

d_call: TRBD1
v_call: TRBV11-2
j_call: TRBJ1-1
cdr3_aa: CASSPTDRGWTEAFF
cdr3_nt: TGTGCCAGCAGCCCTACAGACAGGGGGTGGACTGAAGCTTTCTTT

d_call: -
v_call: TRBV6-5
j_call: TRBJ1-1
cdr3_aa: CASSNFRGRTEAFF
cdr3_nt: TGTGCCAGCAGTAACTTCAGGGGTCGGACTGAGGCTTTCTTT

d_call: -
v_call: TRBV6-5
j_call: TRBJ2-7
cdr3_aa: CASSYSRVHEQYF
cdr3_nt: TGTGCCAGCAGTTACTCCAGGGTCCACGAGCAGTACTTC

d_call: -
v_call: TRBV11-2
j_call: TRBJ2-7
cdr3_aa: CASSPGRLTREQYF
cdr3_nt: TGTGCCAGCAGCCCCGGAAGATTGACACGCGAGCAGTACTTC

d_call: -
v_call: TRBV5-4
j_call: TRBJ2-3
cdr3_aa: CAAGRLEDTQYF
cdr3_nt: TGTGCCGCTGGGAGACTGGAAGATACGCAGTATTTT

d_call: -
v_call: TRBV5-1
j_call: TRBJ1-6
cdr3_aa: CASSFRGEGSPLHF
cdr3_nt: TGCGCCAGCAGCTTTCGGGGTGAGGGATCACCCCTCCACTTT

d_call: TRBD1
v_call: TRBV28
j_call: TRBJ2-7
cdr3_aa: CASSTLWTGVYEQYF
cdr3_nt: TGTGCCAGCAGTACCCTCTGGACAGGCGTCTACGAGCAGTACTTC

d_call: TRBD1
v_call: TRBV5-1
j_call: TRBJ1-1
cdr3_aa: CASSSQGGTEAFF
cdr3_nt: TGCGCCAGCAGCTCACAGGGGGGAACTGAAGCTTTCTTT

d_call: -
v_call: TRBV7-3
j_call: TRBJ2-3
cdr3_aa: CASGSGNTQYF
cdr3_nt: TGTGCCAGCGGCTCGGGGAATACGCAGTATTTT

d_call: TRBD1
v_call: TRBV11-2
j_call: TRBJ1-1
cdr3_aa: CASSLYGTDTEAFF
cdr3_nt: TGTGCCAGCAGCTTATATGGGACAGACACTGAAGCTTTCTTT

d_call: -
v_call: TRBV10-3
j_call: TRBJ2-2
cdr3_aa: CAISGSPFDTGELFF
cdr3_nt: TGTGCCATCAGTGGAAGCCCTTTTGACACCGGGGAGCTGTTTTTT

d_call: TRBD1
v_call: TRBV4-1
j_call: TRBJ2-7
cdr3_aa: CASSQGGRGQQSYEQYF
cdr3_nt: TGCGCCAGCAGCCAAGGGGGCAGGGGACAGCAGTCCTACGAGCAGTACTTC

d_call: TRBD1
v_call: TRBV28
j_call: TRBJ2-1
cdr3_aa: CASSKLKGAVSYNEQFF
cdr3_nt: TGTGCCAGCAGTAAACTAAAGGGGGCGGTCTCCTACAATGAGCAGTTCTTC